This TCR beta chain is from a study of blood T cell repertoires in COVID-19. Overall study context: PBMCs, B-cell-depleted T cells, or T cells were the source of the cDNA or gDNA that made up the material.

Followed over time, Seattle patients had been enrolled while infection was active. Germline V gene lookup returns CDR1 LGHNA and CDR2 YSLEER. V was clipped by 8 bases and J by 2 bases, with 9 bases between them. This CDR3 is built from 12 residues. In the original processing: For nucleated cells, counts were estimated from reference gene primer amplification. Method: immunoSEQ multiplex PCR; TCRdb's copy keeps in-frame clones and lacks some. V and J calls and clone size are those listed in that table; D and trimming were worked out from the DNA. The table has roughly 390,000 clones, approximately 89% seen once.

The chain has TRBV4-3 and TRBJ1-2, with D uncertain. Sequencing was performed on peripheral blood. This receptor was identified in a woman in her twenties or thirties with COVID-19, enrolled during active disease. The CDR3 region has the DNA TGCGCCAGCGGAGGGAAGAACTATGGCTACACCTTC. Translated: CASGGKNYGYTF.